Listed below are T cell receptor beta chains from one sample, sequenced in a study of T cell responses to AZD1222 COVID-19 vaccine. Profiled with immunoSEQ multiplex PCR; TCRdb holds only in-frame clones, not every one. The repertoire has roughly 100,000 clones, more than 70% of them found once; the top ten carry about 16%. This sample comprised peripheral blood, obtained 28 days after the second AZD1222 dose. The receptors come from an adult who received the AZD1222 COVID-19 vaccine. Each CDR3 is given with its conserved first and last residue. The D gene is left open where the match is weak. The size field is filled for only some rows; it gives once, few, many or a size class.

clone_size j_call v_call cdr3_length d_call cdr3_aa cdr3_nt
- TRBJ2-1 TRBV25-1 17 TRBD2 CASSASLAGGPNNEQFF TGTGCCAGCAGTGCGTCCCTAGCGGGAGGACCCAACAATGAGCAGTTCTTC
- TRBJ2-7 TRBV19 13 - CASTTHPTYEQYF TGTGCCAGTACTACGCACCCCACCTACGAGCAGTACTTC
once TRBJ2-7 TRBV11-2 16 TRBD2 CASRSPGLAGGYEQYF TGTGCCAGCAGATCCCCTGGACTAGCGGGAGGCTACGAGCAGTACTTC
- TRBJ2-1 TRBV19 18 TRBD2 CASSTRLRLAGGHYEQFF TGTGCCAGTAGTACTCGCCTTAGACTAGCGGGAGGACACTATGAGCAGTTCTTC
once TRBJ2-3 TRBV6-5 15 TRBD2 CASDPLAGTTGTQYF TGTGCCAGCGATCCTCTAGCGGGGACCACGGGTACGCAGTATTTT
- TRBJ2-6 TRBV19 16 TRBD2 CASTLRREPGANVLTF TGTGCCAGTACCCTAAGGCGGGAGCCCGGGGCCAACGTCCTGACTTTC
- TRBJ1-5 TRBV5-5 14 - CASSATGGFQPQHF TGTGCCAGCAGTGCAACGGGGGGTTTTCAGCCCCAGCATTTT
- TRBJ1-4 TRBV30 13 - CAWRGTANEKLFF TGTGCCTGGAGAGGTACGGCTAATGAAAAACTGTTTTTT
- TRBJ2-3 TRBV10-1 14 - CASSENIGTDTQYF TGCGCCAGCAGTGAGAACATTGGCACAGATACGCAGTATTTT
- TRBJ1-5 TRBV12-3/TRBV12-4 12 - CASSFIGQPQHF TGTGCCAGCAGTTTCATCGGTCAGCCCCAGCATTTT
once TRBJ1-5 TRBV28 13 - CASSWPLDQPQHF TGTGCCAGCAGTTGGCCACTCGATCAGCCCCAGCATTTT
- TRBJ2-7 TRBV9 17 - CASSVMPGISESYEQYF TGTGCCAGCAGCGTAATGCCAGGGATTTCAGAATCCTACGAGCAGTACTTC
once TRBJ2-1 TRBV11-3 14 TRBD1 CASSPMTGENEQFF TGTGCCAGCAGCCCGATGACAGGGGAGAATGAGCAGTTCTTC